One sample yielded the 18 T cell receptor beta chains listed below, sequenced in a study of blood T cell repertoires in COVID-19. The repertoire was sequenced with immunoSEQ multiplex PCR; TCRdb's copy has only in-frame clones and lacks some. The table has 90,000 to 150,000 clones, 79% seen once. Sequenced sample: peripheral blood. The source of these receptors is an elderly woman with acute or convalescent COVID-19.

The sample holds a few counts of this clone. The rearrangement links TRBV5-6 to TRBJ2-1; D perhaps matches TRBD2 (6 bases). The V end lost 0 bases, the J end lost 1 base, and 17 bases lay between the germline ends. There are 18 residues in the CDR3. In germline, CDR1 is SGHDT, CDR2 YYEEEE. This CDR3 reads CASSLELRGIGSYNEQFF. CDR3 nucleotides: TGTGCCAGCAGCTTGGAACTCCGCGGGATTGGATCCTACAATGAGCAGTTCTTC. The whole variable domain, filled in from reference TRBV5-6 and TRBJ2-1, reads DAGVTQSPTHLIKTRGQQVTLRCSPKSGHDTVSWYQQALGQGPQFIFQYYEEEERQRGNFPDRFSGHQFPNYSSELNVNALLLGDSALYLCASSLELRGIGSYNEQFFGPGTRLTVL.

The chain joins TRBV19 to TRBJ2-5; D might be TRBD1 (5 bases). The CDR3 runs to 13 residues. Trimming took off 6 bases at V and 5 bases at J, with 13 bases between the two ends. Germline V gene lookup returns CDR1 LNHDA and CDR2 SQIVND (reference sequence). CDR3 protein: CASSDSNGETQYF. CDR3 bases: TGTGCCAGTAGCGACAGTAATGGCGAGACCCAGTACTTC.

The J gene is TRBJ2-7, the V gene TRBV5-6; D uncertain. The CDR3 runs to 13 residues. Germline CDR1 reads SGHDT; CDR2 reads YYEEEE. Trimming removed 0 bases from V and 3 bases from J, with 7 bases in between. The chain's CDR3 is CASSLAGVYEQYF. The CDR3 nucleotides are TGTGCCAGCAGCTTGGCCGGAGTCTACGAGCAGTACTTC. Based on the CDR3 plus reference TRBV5-6 and TRBJ2-7, the full variable domain is DAGVTQSPTHLIKTRGQQVTLRCSPKSGHDTVSWYQQALGQGPQFIFQYYEEEERQRGNFPDRFSGHQFPNYSSELNVNALLLGDSALYLCASSLAGVYEQYFGPGTRLTVT.

The chain links TRBV4-2 to TRBJ2-7; maybe TRBD1 (6 bases). Germline V gives CDR1 LGHNA, CDR2 YNFKEQ. V lost 0 bases, J lost 2 bases, and 8 bases lay in between. CDR3 length equals 14 residues. For the CDR3, the DNA is TGTGCCAGCAGCCAAGACCAGGGGCCCTACGAGCAGTACTTC. It codes for CASSQDQGPYEQYF.

The chain is built from TRBV14 and TRBJ2-1, with D unclear. Germline V lookup: CDR1 SGHDN, CDR2 FVKESK. The V end was cut by 0 bases, the J end by 4 bases, with 4 bases between. This CDR3 comprises 13 residues. CDR3 sequence (DNA): TGTGCCAGCAGCCAAGATCTGTACAATGAGCAGTTCTTC. Translation: CASSQDLYNEQFF.

The rearrangement uses TRBV7-3 and TRBJ2-2; 10 bases line up with TRBD2. This CDR3 comprises 17 residues. Trimming at V came to 1 base and at J to 5 bases, leaving 7 bases not matched to a gene. Germline CDR1 reads SGHTA; CDR2 reads FQGTGA. The CDR3 here is CASSLSVAGGTTGELFF. The CDR3 DNA sequence: TGTGCCAGCAGCTTAAGTGTAGCGGGGGGAACAACCGGGGAGCTGTTTTTT.

V usage is TRBV6-2 or TRBV6-3 and J usage is TRBJ1-4, with a tentative D call TRBD1 (5 bases). The CDR3 is 15 residues long. Germline-derived CDR1 and CDR2 are MNHEY and SVGEGT. The V end was cut by 5 bases, the J end by 3 bases, with 13 bases between. The CDR3 protein is CASSQPGTPNEKLFF. The CDR3 DNA reads as TGTGCCAGCAGTCAACCCGGGACTCCTAATGAAAAACTGTTTTTT.

Concerning this clone: The junction and the germline gene differ at one end; a read error may be behind it. This chain joins TRBV7-6 and TRBJ2-7, with 8 positions matching TRBD1. CDR3 length: 11 residues. Germline V gene data show CDR1 as SGHVS and CDR2 as FNYEAQ. The CDR3 DNA sequence: TGTGCCAGCAGCTTAGGGGACAGGCTTGAGTTC. Its translation: CASSLGDRLEF.

This clone was observed a single time. The gene calls are TRBV24-1 and TRBJ1-5; D is ambiguous. The CDR3 has 16 residues. Trimming removed 4 bases from V and 4 bases from J, with 16 bases in between. Germline values: CDR1 KGHDR, CDR2 SFDVKD. CDR3 residues: CATSDPAGDTNQPQHF. CDR3 DNA sequence: TGTGCCACCAGTGACCCGGCCGGGGATACAAATCAGCCCCAGCATTTT.

This chain joins TRBV15 and TRBJ2-3; the match to TRBD2 covers 7 bases. Germline V gene data show CDR1 as LNHNV and CDR2 as YYDKDF (reference sequence). The V gene end was trimmed by 1 base and the J gene end by 2 bases; junction bases not matched to a gene: 6. CDR3 length equals 16 residues. The CDR3 sequence: CATSRGSTSDTDTQYF. In DNA form, the CDR3 reads TGTGCCACCAGCAGAGGGAGTACTAGCGACACAGATACGCAGTATTTT.

V and J are TRBV12-3 or TRBV12-4 and TRBJ1-1; 9 nucleotides agree with TRBD1. CDR3 size: 13 residues. Losses at the gene ends were 5 bases for V and 5 bases for J; bases not matched to a gene: 3. The CDR3 loop is CASSVDRGTEAFF. The CDR3 bases are TGTGCCAGCAGTGTTGACAGGGGGACTGAAGCTTTCTTT.

The chain has TRBV7-9 and TRBJ2-7, with 8 bases aligning to TRBD2. Germline trimming cut 3 bases from V and 6 bases from J; bases unmatched to any gene: 7. Germline values: CDR1 SEHNR, CDR2 FQNEAQ (reference sequence). This CDR3 has 14 amino acids. The CDR3 reads CASSFGLANGEQYF. The CDR3 region has the DNA TGTGCCAGCAGCTTCGGACTAGCAAACGGCGAGCAGTACTTC. The entire variable domain, with the rest obtained from reference TRBV7-9 and TRBJ2-7, is as follows: DTGVSQNPRHKITKRGQNVTFRCDPISEHNRLYWYRQTLGQGPEFLTYFQNEAQLEKSRLLSDRFSAERPKGSFSTLEIQRTEQGDSAMYLCASSFGLANGEQYFGPGTRLTVT.

The rearrangement joins TRBV10-2 to TRBJ2-7; D is ambiguous. Germline V gene lookup returns CDR1 WSHSY and CDR2 SAAADI. This CDR3 is 12 amino acids long. V dropped 3 bases and J dropped 6 bases, with 9 bases sitting between them. The CDR3 sequence is CASSEATSEQYF. The DNA for the CDR3 is TGCGCCAGCAGTGAAGCGACCTCCGAGCAGTACTTC.

This chain joins TRBV10-1 and TRBJ2-1; D is possibly TRBD1 (6 bases). Trimming took off 6 bases at V and 7 bases at J, with 19 bases between the two ends. The CDR3 is 15 amino acids. CDR1 is WNHNN, CDR2 SYGVQD, per germline (reference sequence). In DNA form, the CDR3 reads TGCGCCAGCAGCGGAGATCTCTTAAGGGGGAATGAGCAGTTCTTC. This gives the protein CASSGDLLRGNEQFF.

The chain joins TRBV5-1 to TRBJ2-5; 12 positions match TRBD2. This CDR3 is built from 17 residues. Germline trimming cut 4 bases from V and 0 bases from J; bases unmatched to any gene: 7. Germline V gives CDR1 SGHRS, CDR2 YFSETQ. The CDR3 DNA is TGCGCCAGCAGCCCCCGGACTAGCGGGGCATACCAAGAGACCCAGTACTTC. The encoded protein is CASSPRTSGAYQETQYF.

The V gene is TRBV18, the J gene TRBJ2-7, with D maybe TRBD1 (5 bases). V was trimmed by 5 bases and J by 2 bases, leaving 10 bases between them. CDR3 length equals 13 residues. Germline loops: CDR1 KGHSH, CDR2 LQKENI. The CDR3 nucleotides read TGTGCCAGCTCAAGTGCAGGGACCTACGAGCAGTACTTC. It translates to CASSSAGTYEQYF.

V and J are TRBV29-1 and TRBJ2-3; 10 positions agree with TRBD2. CDR1 is SQVTM, CDR2 ANQGSEA, per germline. The J segment lost 4 bases and the V segment lost 7 bases, leaving 14 bases of the junction unmatched. This CDR3 comprises 16 residues. CDR3: CSAHTGLAGASDTQYF. In DNA form, the CDR3 reads TGCAGCGCCCATACCGGGCTAGCGGGAGCGTCAGATACGCAGTATTTT.

The chain couples TRBV28 to TRBJ1-1, with 11 bases fitting TRBD1. The CDR3 sequence is 12 residues long. Trimming took 7 bases from V and 14 from J; bases not matched to a gene: 9. Germline V gene data show CDR1 as MDHEN and CDR2 as SYDVKM. CDR3 bases: TGTGCCAGCAAGGGACAGGGGGTGAAGTTATTCTTT. Encoded protein: CASKGQGVKLFF.